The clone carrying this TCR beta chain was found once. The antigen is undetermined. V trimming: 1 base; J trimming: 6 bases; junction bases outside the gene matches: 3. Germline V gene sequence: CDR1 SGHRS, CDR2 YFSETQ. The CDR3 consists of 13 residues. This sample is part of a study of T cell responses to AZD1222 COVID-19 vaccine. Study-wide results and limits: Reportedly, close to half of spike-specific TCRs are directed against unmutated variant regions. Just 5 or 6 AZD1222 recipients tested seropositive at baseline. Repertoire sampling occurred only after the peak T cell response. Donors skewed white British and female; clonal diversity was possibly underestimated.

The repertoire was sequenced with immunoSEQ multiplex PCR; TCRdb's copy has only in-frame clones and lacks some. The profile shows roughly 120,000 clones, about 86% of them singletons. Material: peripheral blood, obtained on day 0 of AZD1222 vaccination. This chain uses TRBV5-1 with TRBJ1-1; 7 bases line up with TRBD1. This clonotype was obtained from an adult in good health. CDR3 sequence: CASSLYGQAEAFF. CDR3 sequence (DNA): TGCGCCAGCAGCTTGTACGGACAGGCTGAAGCTTTCTTT.